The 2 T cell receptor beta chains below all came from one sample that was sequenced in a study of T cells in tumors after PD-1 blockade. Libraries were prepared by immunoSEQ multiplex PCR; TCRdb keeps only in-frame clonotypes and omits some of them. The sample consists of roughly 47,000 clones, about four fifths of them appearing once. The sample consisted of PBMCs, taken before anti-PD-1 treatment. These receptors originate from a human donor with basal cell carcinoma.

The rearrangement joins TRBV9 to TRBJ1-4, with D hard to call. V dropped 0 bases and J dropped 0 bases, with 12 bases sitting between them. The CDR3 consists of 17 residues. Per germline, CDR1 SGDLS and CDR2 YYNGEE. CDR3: CASSVGPGSATNEKLFF. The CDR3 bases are TGTGCCAGCAGCGTAGGTCCGGGTTCGGCAACTAATGAAAAACTGTTTTTT.

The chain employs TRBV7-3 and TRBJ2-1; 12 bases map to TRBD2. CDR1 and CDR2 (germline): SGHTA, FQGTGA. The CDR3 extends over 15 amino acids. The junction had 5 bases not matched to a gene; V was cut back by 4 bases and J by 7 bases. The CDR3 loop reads CASSSTSGGFNEQFF. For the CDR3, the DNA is TGTGCCAGCAGCTCGACTAGCGGGGGTTTTAATGAGCAGTTCTTC. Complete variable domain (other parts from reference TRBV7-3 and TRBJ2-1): GAGVSQTPSNKVTEKGKYVELRCDPISGHTALYWYRQSLGQGPEFLIYFQGTGAADDSGLPNDRFFAVRPEGSVSTLKIQRTERGDSAVYLCASSSTSGGFNEQFFGPGTRLTVL.